This TCR beta chain was recovered during a study of blood T cell repertoires in COVID-19. Study overall: The origin of the acute and convalescent COVID-19 samples was the United States, Italy and Spain. Nucleic acid was either cDNA or gDNA, and it came from T cells, B-cell-depleted T cells, or PBMCs.

Germline V lookup: CDR1 SGHRS, CDR2 YFSETQ. CDR3 size: 13 residues. As regards this clone: At one end the junction does not follow the germline gene, possibly because of a read error.

Study processing details: Amplified reference gene primers provided the basis for estimating nucleated cell counts. TCRdb keeps only in-frame clones here, not all; method: immunoSEQ multiplex PCR. Clonal size and the V and J genes are those of that table, whereas D and trimming came from the DNA. Here the sample spans roughly 100,000 clones, about 80% being singletons. The chain joins TRBV5-1 to TRBJ1-4; D gene uncertain. The receptor comes from a woman older than 75 with active or convalescent COVID-19. Sequenced sample: peripheral blood. For the CDR3, the DNA is TGCGCCAGCAGCTCGACTTCTAAGGAAAAACTGTTTTTT. Translated, it gives CASSSTSKEKLFF. Drawing the rest from reference TRBV5-1 and TRBJ1-4, the complete variable domain is KAGVTQTPRYLIKTRGQQVTLSCSPISGHRSVSWYQQTPGQGLQFLFEYFSETQRNKGNFPGRFSGRQFSNSRSEMNVSTLELGDSALYLCASSSTSKEKLFFGSGTQLSVL.